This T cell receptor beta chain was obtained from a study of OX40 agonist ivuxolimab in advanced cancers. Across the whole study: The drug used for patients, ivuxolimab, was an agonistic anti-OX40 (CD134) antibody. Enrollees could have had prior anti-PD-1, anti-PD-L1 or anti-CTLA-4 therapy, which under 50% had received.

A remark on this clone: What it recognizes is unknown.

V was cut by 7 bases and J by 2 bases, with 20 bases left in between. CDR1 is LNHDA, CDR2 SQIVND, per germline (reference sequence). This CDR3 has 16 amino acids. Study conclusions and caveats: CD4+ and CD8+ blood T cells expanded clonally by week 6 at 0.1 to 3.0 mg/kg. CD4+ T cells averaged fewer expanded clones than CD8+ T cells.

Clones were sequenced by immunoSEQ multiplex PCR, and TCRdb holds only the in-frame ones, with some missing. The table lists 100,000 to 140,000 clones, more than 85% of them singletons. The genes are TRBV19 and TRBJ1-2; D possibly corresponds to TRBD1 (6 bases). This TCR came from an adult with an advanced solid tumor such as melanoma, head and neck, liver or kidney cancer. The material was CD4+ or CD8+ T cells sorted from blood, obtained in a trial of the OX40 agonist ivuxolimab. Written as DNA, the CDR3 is TGTGCCAGTACCATAGGGGGACACCTACGGAACTATGGCTACACCTTC. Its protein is CASTIGGHLRNYGYTF.